What follows are 11 T cell receptor beta chains derived from one specimen sequenced in a study of cytomegalovirus exposure and HLA in healthy donors. Both 60 Vbeta primers and 13 Jbeta primers went into the PCR. The table came from immunoSEQ multiplex PCR; TCRdb's copy has only in-frame clones and leaves some out. Here the sample spans about 140,000 clones, approximately 88% being singletons. Sequenced: PBMCs. The source is a woman between 40 and 50 years old in good health and CMV-seronegative.

V and J are TRBV7-8 and TRBJ2-1; 10 nucleotides line up with TRBD1. CDR3 length equals 17 residues. J lost 7 bases, V lost 2 bases, and 11 bases had no gene match. The V gene's germline CDR1 is SGHVS and CDR2 FQNEAQ. The CDR3, as DNA: TGTGCCAGCAGCTTAAGGATTCCGGGACAGGGGTTAAATGAGCAGTTCTTC. Its protein is CASSLRIPGQGLNEQFF. Based on the CDR3 plus reference TRBV7-8 and TRBJ2-1, the full variable domain is GAGVSQSPRYKVAKRGQDVALRCDPISGHVSLFWYQQALGQGPEFLTYFQNEAQLDKSGLPSDRFFAERPEGSVSTLKIQRTQQEDSAVYLCASSLRIPGQGLNEQFFGPGTRLTVL.

The chain links TRBV7-9 to TRBJ2-5; 10 bases align to TRBD1. Per the germline V gene, CDR1 is SEHNR and CDR2 is FQNEAQ (reference sequence). The CDR3 loop spans 16 amino acids. Trimming removed 9 bases from V and 5 bases from J; junction bases left unmatched: 15. CDR3 protein: CASETGQGIVWETQYF. DNA for the CDR3: TGTGCCAGTGAGACGGGACAGGGGATTGTGTGGGAGACCCAGTACTTC. Supplemented by reference TRBV7-9 and TRBJ2-5, the full variable domain reads DTGVSQNPRHKITKRGQNVTFRCDPISEHNRLYWYRQTLGQGPEFLTYFQNEAQLEKSRLLSDRFSAERPKGSFSTLEIQRTEQGDSAMYLCASETGQGIVWETQYFGPGTRLLVL.

For the CDR3, the DNA is TGTGCCATCAGTTCTGAAACCGGGACTAGCGGAGACGGCGGGGAGCTGTTTTTT. It is translated as CAISSETGTSGDGGELFF. The chain carries TRBV10-3 and TRBJ2-2, with 11 bases identical to TRBD2. This CDR3 spans 18 amino acids. Germline V CDR1 and CDR2: ENHRY, SYGVKD. The trim removed 5 bases at V and 7 bases at J, leaving 15 bases unmatched.

The rearrangement joins TRBV7-8 to TRBJ2-2; possible D gene TRBD2, 6 bases. The CDR3 is 14 amino acids. V lost 7 bases, J lost 8 bases, and 17 bases lay in between. Germline V CDR1 and CDR2: SGHVS, FQNEAQ. Written as DNA, the CDR3 is TGTGCCAGCACTCTCCGGAGGGGCAGAGGGGAGCTGTTTTTT. This codes for CASTLRRGRGELFF.

CDR3 sequence (DNA): TGTGCCTGGGGGCCGGGGTTTTATAATTCACCCCTCCACTTT. Translation: CAWGPGFYNSPLHF. This chain uses TRBV30 with TRBJ1-6; D is ambiguous. Trimming took off 5 bases at V and 4 bases at J, with 12 bases between the two ends. This CDR3 region has 14 residues. CDR1 is GTSNPN, CDR2 SVGIG, per germline (reference sequence).

This clone has only one observation. The chain is built from TRBV7-2 and TRBJ2-3; D may be TRBD2 (5 bases). Trimming removed 5 bases from V and 4 bases from J, with 13 bases in between. The CDR3 has 14 amino acids. Germline-derived CDR1 and CDR2 are SGHTA and FQGNSA. The CDR3 DNA follows: TGTGCCAGCAGCCCTAGCAATCCCCCAGATACGCAGTATTTT. Translation: CASSPSNPPDTQYF. Full variable domain (remainder filled in from reference TRBV7-2 and TRBJ2-3): GAGVSQSPSNKVTEKGKDVELRCDPISGHTALYWYRQSLGQGLEFLIYFQGNSAPDKSGLPSDRFSAERTGGSVSTLTIQRTQQEDSAVYLCASSPSNPPDTQYFGPGTRLTVL.

The rearrangement joins TRBV6-5 to TRBJ2-3; 9 positions agree with TRBD2. V lost 5 bases to trimming and J lost 1 base; unmatched junction nucleotides: 1. Germline CDR1 reads MNHEY; CDR2 reads SVGAGI. The length of the CDR3 is 14 residues. The CDR3 here is CASSIAGGTDTQYF. The CDR3 DNA sequence: TGTGCCAGCAGTATAGCGGGAGGCACAGATACGCAGTATTTT.

This sequence joins TRBV11-3 and TRBJ2-7; D might be TRBD1 (7 bases). V was pared by 5 bases and J by 4 bases, with 18 bases between. The CDR3 contains 15 residues. CDR1 SGHNT and CDR2 YENEEA come from the germline V gene. The CDR3, as DNA: TGTGCCAGCAGCCTCAATGGAGGGGGCGGGTACGAGCAGTACTTC. It yields the protein CASSLNGGGGYEQYF.

The V gene is TRBV9, the J gene TRBJ2-5, with 8 bases fitting TRBD1. With V trimmed by 0 bases and J by 5 bases, 9 bases remained unmatched. CDR1 SGDLS and CDR2 YYNGEE come from the germline V gene. The CDR3 is made up of 16 amino acids. The CDR3 sequence: CASSVDPGGGPETQYF. Here the CDR3 DNA reads TGTGCCAGCAGCGTAGATCCAGGGGGCGGACCTGAGACCCAGTACTTC.

This clone has just a few counts. This rearrangement joins TRBV5-1 to TRBJ2-3, with a weak D call TRBD1 (5 bases). Trimming pared 0 bases from V and 2 bases from J, leaving 10 bases between. The V gene's germline CDR1 is SGHRS and CDR2 YFSETQ. This CDR3 contains 15 residues. As DNA, the CDR3 is TGCGCCAGCAGCTTGGGACAGAGAAACACAGATACGCAGTATTTT. Residues: CASSLGQRNTDTQYF.

The chain is built from TRBV2 and TRBJ1-2, with 9 nucleotides matching TRBD1. Trimming at V came to 5 bases and at J to 6 bases, leaving 4 bases not matched to a gene. The CDR3 spans 13 residues. The V gene's germline CDR1 is SNHLY and CDR2 FYNNEI. The CDR3 DNA follows: TGTGCCAGCAGTTCCGGACAGGGGAATGGCTACACCTTC. It encodes CASSSGQGNGYTF.